This T cell receptor (beta chain) was profiled in a study of T-cell memory formation after mild COVID-19. Background on the study: Among the donors, TCR clusters were largely specific to each donor.

On this clonotype: The antigen remains unidentified.

Study findings and constraints: Prior to infection, memory already included some responding clones, suggesting cross-reactive memory joined.

The V end was cut by 2 bases, the J end by 1 base, with 8 bases between. Germline values: CDR1 MNHEY, CDR2 SVGAGI. CDR3 length: 14 residues. 5'RACE with constant-segment primers yielded barcoded, UMI-tagged TCR alpha and TCR beta cDNA libraries. TCRdb fed the 5' RACE reads into MiXCR, producing one record per CDR3 protein. In the table there are approximately 230,000 distinct CDR3 sequences, over 15% of which are singletons. The specimen was PBMCs or a T cell subset sorted from them (not recorded which). The rearrangement uses TRBV6-5 and TRBJ1-2; D gene unclear. This TCR derives from a man aged 18 to 30 who had mild COVID-19 (a few samples of this study predate the infection). Cell type and time point are not known. CDR3 protein: CASSYRLNNYGYTF. As DNA, the CDR3 is TGTGCCAGCAGTTACCGACTGAATAACTATGGCTACACCTTC.